This T cell receptor beta chain was sequenced during a study of T cell repertoires in cytomegalovirus infection. In TCRdb, the reads were re-called with MiXCR into one record per CDR3 protein. The sample lists about 600,000 distinct CDR3 sequences; 20% to 25% were seen once. General observations from the study: CMV-specific TCR beta clonotypes restricted by HLA-C dominated the ex vivo response.

Germline V gene lookup returns CDR1 MNHEY and CDR2 SVGEGT. J was trimmed by 7 bases and V by 6 bases; bases with no gene match: 5. The CDR3 has 12 residues. This clonotype came up a few times. Its antigen remains unidentified. The sequence was obtained from a human donor in good health (CMV status not recorded). Some clones in this sample may be carry-over from other donors' samples. The chain employs TRBV6-2 or TRBV6-3 and TRBJ2-5, with TRBD1 matching 7 bases. The sequencing sample was made of CD8+ T cells from PBMCs. The CDR3 DNA reads TGTGCCAGCAGGGGGACAGTTGCGACCCAGTACTTC. As protein: CASRGTVATQYF.